These 27 T cell receptor beta chains share one sample of origin, sequenced in a study of shared clonotypes between healthy human individuals. Naive CD8 cells lacked CD45RO and underwent positive selection for CCR7, leaving out terminally differentiated effector memory CD45RA+ cells. Measured with immunoSEQ multiplex PCR; TCRdb has only the in-frame clones, and not every one. The sample consists of around 1,900,000 clones, 90% to 95% of them appearing once. Material: naive CD8+ T cells from PBMCs. The source of these receptors is a man younger than 30 in good health. Some clones in this sample may be carry-over from other donors' samples.

The chain combines TRBV13 with TRBJ2-1; the D is unclear. V was clipped by 5 bases and J by 4 bases, with 15 bases between them. This CDR3 contains 15 residues. CDR1 and CDR2 (germline): PRHDT, FYEKMQ (reference sequence). CDR3 region: CASSRWDRRYNEQFF. CDR3 in DNA: TGTGCCAGCAGCCGATGGGATCGACGTTACAATGAGCAGTTCTTC.

This clone has a single count. J is TRBJ2-5 and V is TRBV10-1; 9 nucleotides line up with TRBD2. V shed 2 bases, J shed 1 base, and the junction held 5 bases outside the gene matches. The CDR3 covers 16 residues. CDR1 WNHNN and CDR2 SYGVQD come from the germline V gene (reference sequence). The CDR3 nucleotides read TGCGCCAGCAGTGAGGTCGCTAGCGGGGCCCAAGAGACCCAGTACTTC. Its translation: CASSEVASGAQETQYF.

The rearrangement joins TRBV28 to TRBJ2-5, with D possibly matching TRBD1 (6 bases). The V gene's germline CDR1 is MDHEN and CDR2 SYDVKM. The CDR3 covers 14 residues. Trimming pared 2 bases from V and 4 bases from J, leaving 11 bases between. The CDR3 DNA follows: TGTGCCAGCAGTTTACGAGAAGGGGGAGAGACCCAGTACTTC. Its translation is CASSLREGGETQYF.

V is TRBV13 and J is TRBJ2-7; D gene ambiguous. The CDR3 extends over 13 amino acids. Trimming removed 3 bases from V and 3 bases from J, with 9 bases in between. Germline V gene data show CDR1 as PRHDT and CDR2 as FYEKMQ (reference sequence). The CDR3 region is CASSFNSLYEQYF. The CDR3 DNA follows: TGTGCCAGCAGCTTCAACAGCCTCTACGAGCAGTACTTC.

The chain is built from TRBV11-2 and TRBJ1-2; D perhaps matches TRBD1 (5 bases). Trimming left V 3 bases short and J 6 bases short, with 11 bases between. Per the germline V gene, CDR1 is SGHAT and CDR2 is FQNNGV. The CDR3 extends over 13 amino acids. CDR3 coding DNA: TGTGCCAGCAGCTTGGGGCTGCGGGATGGCTACACCTTC. This sequence encodes CASSLGLRDGYTF.

The chain carries TRBV4-1 and TRBJ1-6, with unresolved D. The germline CDR1 and CDR2 sequences are MGHRA and YSYEKL. There are 14 residues in the CDR3. V was pared by 0 bases and J by 17 bases, with 17 bases between. DNA of the CDR3: TGCGCCAGCAGCCAAGATTCGGTAGCAGCCATCATCCACTTT. Amino acid sequence: CASSQDSVAAIIHF.

V is TRBV7-3 and J is TRBJ2-1; 10 bases are shared with TRBD2. This CDR3 contains 18 residues. Germline V lookup: CDR1 SGHTA, CDR2 FQGTGA. The V segment lost 2 bases and the J segment 7 bases; nucleotides outside the gene matches: 14. The DNA for the CDR3 is TGTGCCAGCAGCTTAGCTCCCCTAGCGGGAGTCCTTTTGAATGAGCAGTTCTTC. Its translation is CASSLAPLAGVLLNEQFF.

Details on this clone: The sample carries other DNA sequences with the same CDR3. This chain links TRBV29-1 with TRBJ2-7, with D tentatively TRBD1 (6 bases). The CDR3 has 12 amino acids. V was pared by 4 bases and J by 1 base, with 8 bases between. Germline CDR1 is SQVTM and CDR2 is ANQGSEA. The CDR3 loop reads CSVGGQSYEQYF. The CDR3 DNA sequence: TGCAGCGTTGGAGGACAGTCCTACGAGCAGTACTTC.

This chain uses TRBV5-1 with TRBJ1-1; unclear D gene. The V end was cut by 2 bases, the J end by 7 bases, with 15 bases between. The CDR3 extends over 14 amino acids. In germline, CDR1 is SGHRS, CDR2 YFSETQ. Written as DNA, the CDR3 is TGCGCCAGCAGCTTCATCCGGGAAAGGAGTGAAGCTTTCTTT. This translates into CASSFIRERSEAFF.

This rearrangement joins TRBV30 to TRBJ2-5, with D unresolved. The DNA end lines up better with TRBJ2-7; the J call may be wrong. Germline V gene sequence: CDR1 GTSNPN, CDR2 SVGIG (reference sequence). The CDR3 runs to 12 residues. CDR3 residues: CAWSPRTYEQYF. The CDR3 coding sequence is TGTGCCTGGAGTCCGCGGACCTACGAGCAGTACTTC.

The genes are TRBV30 and TRBJ2-7; D ambiguous. The CDR3 extends over 11 amino acids. Germline values: CDR1 GTSNPN, CDR2 SVGIG (reference sequence). V lost 4 bases and J lost 1, with 5 bases in between. The CDR3 DNA reads as TGTGCCTGGACACAGTCCTACGAGCAGTACTTC. The encoded protein is CAWTQSYEQYF. The full variable domain, with the rest looked up from reference TRBV30 and TRBJ2-7, is SQTIHQWPATLVQPVGSPLSLECTVEGTSNPNLYWYRQAAGRGLQLLFYSVGIGQISSEVPQNLSASRPQDRQFILSSKKLLLSDSGFYLCAWTQSYEQYFGPGTRLTVT.

The J gene is TRBJ2-7, the V gene TRBV2; D assignment may be TRBD1 or TRBD2 (5 bases each). V was shortened by 6 bases and J by 0 bases, with 18 bases between the two germline ends. The CDR3 loop spans 16 amino acids. Germline V CDR1 and CDR2: SNHLY, FYNNEI. The CDR3 DNA is TGTGCCAGCAGCGAGGGTCCAGGGACGTTCTCCTACGAGCAGTACTTC. Its translation: CASSEGPGTFSYEQYF.

The rearrangement uses TRBV28 and TRBJ2-1, with D uncertain. The length of the CDR3 is 13 residues. The V and J ends lost 2 bases and 10 bases respectively, with 12 bases between them. Germline lookup yields CDR1 MDHEN and CDR2 SYDVKM. Here the CDR3 DNA reads TGTGCCAGCAGTTTAGGAGCCTCCGAAGAGCAGTTCTTC. It is translated as CASSLGASEEQFF.

The chain combines TRBV4-1 with TRBJ2-7; the match to TRBD2 covers 12 bases. This CDR3 region has 18 residues. Looked up from germline, CDR1 is MGHRA and CDR2 is YSYEKL. V dropped 2 bases and J dropped 4; count of bases not matched to a gene: 12. The CDR3 loop is CASSQSVFSSGRVYEQYF. CDR3 bases: TGCGCCAGCAGCCAATCGGTTTTCTCTAGCGGGAGGGTTTACGAGCAGTACTTC.

For this clone: This same CDR3 is encoded by further DNA sequences in the sample. The chain is built from TRBV9 and TRBJ2-7; 7 nucleotides agree with TRBD2. The germline V gene encodes CDR1 SGDLS and CDR2 YYNGEE. The CDR3 runs 14 residues. With 2 bases clipped from V and 3 bases from J, the junction kept 5 bases outside the gene matches. CDR3 nucleotides: TGTGCCAGCAGCGTTAGTGGGAGGGACTACGAGCAGTACTTC. Protein product: CASSVSGRDYEQYF.

The rearrangement links TRBV29-1 to TRBJ2-7, with 10 bases fitting TRBD1. V shed 6 bases and J 4 bases; nucleotides not matched to a gene: 18. CDR1 and CDR2 from the germline V gene are SQVTM and ANQGSEA. The CDR3 is 17 residues long. The CDR3 nucleotides are TGCAGCGTCCTAGGGGGGGACAGGGGACTTGCAGGTTACGAGCAGTACTTC. Its protein product is CSVLGGDRGLAGYEQYF.

This chain joins TRBV28 and TRBJ2-2; 7 nucleotides align to TRBD1. The CDR3 has 14 amino acids. Germline V gene data show CDR1 as MDHEN and CDR2 as SYDVKM. Trimming removed 6 bases from V and 7 bases from J; junction bases left unmatched: 8. The CDR3 region has the DNA TGTGCCAGCAGCCAAGGACAGGCTCTCGGGGAGCTGTTTTTT. It encodes CASSQGQALGELFF. Full variable domain (rest looked up from reference TRBV28 and TRBJ2-2): DVKVTQSSRYLVKRTGEKVFLECVQDMDHENMFWYRQDPGLGLRLIYFSYDVKMKEKGDIPEGYSVSREKKERFSLILESASTNQTSMYLCASSQGQALGELFFGEGSRLTVL.

This chain links TRBV7-8 with TRBJ2-2; D not certain. V gave up 1 base and J gave up 3 bases, with 6 bases separating them. CDR3 size: 14 residues. Germline V gives CDR1 SGHVS, CDR2 FQNEAQ. CDR3 amino acids: CASSLGPDTGELFF. Here the CDR3 DNA reads TGTGCCAGCAGCTTAGGGCCAGACACCGGGGAGCTGTTTTTT.

The genes are TRBV30 and TRBJ2-5; no clear D gene. CDR1 is GTSNPN, CDR2 SVGIG, per germline (reference sequence). CDR3 length: 16 residues. V was trimmed by 0 bases and J by 5 bases, leaving 19 bases between them. The CDR3 loop reads CAWSVRSGGIGETQYF. CDR3 sequence (DNA): TGTGCCTGGAGTGTAAGGTCGGGCGGAATTGGGGAGACCCAGTACTTC. Combining the CDR3 with reference TRBV30 and TRBJ2-5 gives the whole variable domain SQTIHQWPATLVQPVGSPLSLECTVEGTSNPNLYWYRQAAGRGLQLLFYSVGIGQISSEVPQNLSASRPQDRQFILSSKKLLLSDSGFYLCAWSVRSGGIGETQYFGPGTRLLVL.

This clone was seen just once. A read error may account for a junction end that differs from germline. The V and J genes are TRBV19 and TRBJ2-2, with unresolved D. Germline V lookup: CDR1 LNHDA, CDR2 SQIVND (reference sequence). This CDR3 has 10 amino acids. The CDR3 sequence is CASSTGELFF. In DNA form, the CDR3 reads TGTGCCAGCAGTACCGGGGAGCTGTTTTTT. The full variable domain, with the rest looked up from reference TRBV19 and TRBJ2-2, is DGGITQSPKYLFRKEGQNVTLSCEQNLNHDAMYWYRQDPGQGLRLIYYSQIVNDFQKGDIAEGYSVSREKKESFPLTVTSAQKNPTAFYLCASSTGELFFGEGSRLTVL.

The chain links TRBV6-1 to TRBJ2-7; D may be TRBD1 (6 bases). The CDR3 spans 15 residues. From germline, CDR1 is MNHNS and CDR2 SASEGT. The V gene lost 6 bases and the J gene lost 1 base, with 16 bases spanning the gap. CDR3 coding DNA: TGTGCCAGCAGCCCTGGACAGAGCTTTTCCTACGAGCAGTACTTC. It yields the protein CASSPGQSFSYEQYF.

This chain uses TRBV28 with TRBJ1-5; 7 bases line up with TRBD1. CDR3 length: 14 amino acids. Germline V gives CDR1 MDHEN, CDR2 SYDVKM. The V segment lost 2 bases and the J segment 5 bases; nucleotides outside the gene matches: 3. The CDR3 DNA follows: TGTGCCAGCAGTTTAGCGCAGGGGGATCAGCCCCAGCATTTT. Translating it yields CASSLAQGDQPQHF.

Regarding this clone: This sample also contains other DNA sequences that code for the same CDR3. The V call is TRBV29-1, the J call TRBJ2-5; D ambiguous. CDR1 and CDR2 (germline): SQVTM, ANQGSEA. Trimming took 4 bases from V and 5 from J, leaving 5 bases between them. CDR3 size: 10 residues. CDR3 in amino acids: CSVVAETQYF. In DNA, the CDR3 is TGCAGCGTTGTGGCTGAGACCCAGTACTTC.

The gene calls are TRBV9 and TRBJ2-6; TRBD1 is a possible D gene (6 bases). Germline V lookup: CDR1 SGDLS, CDR2 YYNGEE. The CDR3 is made up of 15 amino acids. V was trimmed by 4 bases and J by 0 bases, leaving 8 bases between them. In DNA form, the CDR3 reads TGTGCCAGCAGCCAGGACAGCTCTGGGGCCAACGTCCTGACTTTC. Translated: CASSQDSSGANVLTF. Full variable domain (remainder filled in from reference TRBV9 and TRBJ2-6): DSGVTQTPKHLITATGQRVTLRCSPRSGDLSVYWYQQSLDQGLQFLIQYYNGEERAKGNILERFSAQQFPDLHSELNLSSLELGDSALYFCASSQDSSGANVLTFGAGSRLTVL.

The CDR3 region has the DNA TGTGCCAGCAGCCCTGGACTAGCGGGGGTTCAAGAGACCCAGTACTTC. Amino acids: CASSPGLAGVQETQYF. V is TRBV9 and J is TRBJ2-5; TRBD2 agrees at 13 bases. CDR1 and CDR2 from the germline V gene are SGDLS and YYNGEE. The V gene end was trimmed by 4 bases and the J gene end by 2 bases; junction bases not matched to a gene: 5. This CDR3 is 16 amino acids long.

The V gene is TRBV21-1, the J gene TRBJ2-7; the table assigns TRBD1, which was not confirmed against the DNA. TRBV21-1 is listed as a pseudogene. The CDR3 spans 15 residues. The DNA for the CDR3 is TGTGCCAGCAGCAAAATGGGGGCTCTAGTAATCGAGCAGTACTTC. This gives the protein CASSKMGALVIEQYF.

The chain has TRBV2 and TRBJ2-1; 7 bases map to TRBD2. CDR1 and CDR2 from the germline V gene are SNHLY and FYNNEI. The CDR3 contains 16 residues. V shed 4 bases and J 3 bases; nucleotides not matched to a gene: 9. DNA of the CDR3: TGTGCCAGCAGTGTTGGCGGGAGTGTTCTCTACAATGAGCAGTTCTTC. This gives the protein CASSVGGSVLYNEQFF.